The TCR beta chain under discussion was sequenced for a study of vaccination effects on CD4 cells after COVID-19. Study as a whole: Among convalescent patients, two provided samples 16 days and one week before vaccination.

About this clone: What it binds is not known.

Under the ViraFEST assay, PBMC were stimulated with viral peptide pools so that antigen-specific CD4+ T cells expanded. Sequencing was performed afterwards. An approximately nine-day culture period preceded the isolation of CD4+ T cells. The individual was infected with SARS-CoV-2 between March and December 2020, as confirmed by PCR. They grew over 1.5 million PBMC in each well, adding 8.5 to 10 IU/ml IL-2 and 10 ug/ml peptides. The authors exchanged half the medium for IL-2 medium on days 3 and 7. Broader study findings: The study, lacking early post-infection timepoints, had few convalescent patients.

Assay: immunoSEQ multiplex PCR; the TCRdb copy retains only in-frame clones and omits some. The sample carries roughly 35,000 clones, about 78% recorded once. V was cut by 8 bases and J by 0 bases, with 12 bases left in between. The CDR3 consists of 14 residues. Germline V CDR1 and CDR2: SNHLY, FYNNEI. The material was CD4+ T cells from PBMCs cultured with HCoV-NL63 spike peptides, obtained before COVID-19 vaccination. The chain links TRBV2 to TRBJ2-3; D is undetermined. This receptor was identified in a human donor who had a prior SARS-CoV-2 infection. The CDR3 region is CASSFTASTDTQYF. The CDR3 region has the DNA TGTGCCAGCTCCTTCACGGCTAGCACAGATACGCAGTATTTT.